This TCR beta chain is from a study of blood T cell repertoires in COVID-19 (dated by TCRdb to the early 2020s). A note on the overall study: The collaborator samples originated in the United States, Italy and Spain and spanned the acute and convalescent phases of COVID-19. The material from the prospective study consisted of cDNA or gDNA derived from T cells, B-cell-depleted T cells, or PBMCs. The dataset comprised deeply sampled blood TCRbeta repertoires from subjects exposed to, actively infected with, or recovered from COVID-19. The repertoires were released in a freely available public database meant as a resource for research on the immune response to SARS-CoV-2. The samples were drawn from the first 160 participants of the ongoing ImmuneRACE study and from some 1,300 subjects provided by 6 global collaborators. Nearly every sample came with metadata listing a de-identified subject ID, COVID-19 status, age in years and sex. Where HLA class I and class II types were available, the types were taken from metadata supplied by the sample provider, not from assay-based typing. Summary of the overall study and its limitations: Clinical and demographic metadata were provided uncurated, with the amount varying by source and participant.

A word on this clone: Its specific antigen is unknown. Within one base of it there is no much larger clone, and no base qualities were kept.

The collaborating institutions used their own protocols to collect whole blood in K2EDTA tubes. For TCRbeta analysis, collaborator samples were shipped as frozen whole blood, as isolated PBMCs, or as DNA extracted from either sample type. The immunoSEQ Assay, a bias-controlled multiplex PCR, was used to amplify TCRbeta CDR3 regions from genomic DNA. The original pipeline was this. The number of nucleated cells in each sample was estimated from the amplification of reference gene primers within the assay. Sequence reads were collapsed and filtered to measure the absolute abundance of every unique TCRbeta CDR3 rearrangement. For each sample, productive Simpson clonality was calculated as the square root of Simpson's diversity index across productive rearrangements. TCRdb mirrors the immuneACCESS table, restricted to in-frame sequences. Some clones are absent from its copies; in checked studies, under half trace to an unresolved V gene, and the reason for the others is unknown. The V and J calls and clone size were taken over from that table, and D and trimming were inferred from the DNA. The sample data list around 79,000 clones, and about 87% of these were observed just once. The ten biggest clones cover about 9% of the sample.

V drops 7 bases and J drops 7 bases, leaving 13 bases in between. The CDR1 and CDR2 encoded by the germline V gene are MDHEN and SYDVKM. The CDR3 starts with the cysteine, ends with the phenylalanine, and has 12 residues. Solely the CDR3 DNA is kept, with 36 bases framed from the first base. The sample comprised peripheral blood. The sequence derives from a human donor in a cohort sampled during active COVID-19. The rearranged segments are TRBV28 and TRBJ1-1, and the D gene may be TRBD1, 6 bases matching. The CDR3 region has the sequence CASTTGIGEAFF. At the DNA level, the sequence is TGTGCCAGCACTACAGGGATCGGTGAAGCTTTCTTT.